This T cell receptor (beta chain) was identified during a study of blood T cell repertoires in COVID-19. CDR1 is LGHDT, CDR2 YNNKEL, per germline (reference sequence). The CDR3 sequence is 15 residues long. The junction had 3 bases not matched to a gene; V was cut back by 1 base and J by 7 bases. Assay used: immunoSEQ multiplex PCR; TCRdb lists only in-frame clones, some missing. The sample yields under 250,000 clones, around 84% seen once. The sample taken for sequencing was peripheral blood. The V call is TRBV3-1 (or the pseudogene TRBV3-2), the J call TRBJ1-6; 8 positions match TRBD1. This clonotype originated in a woman under 30 with acute or convalescent COVID-19. CDR3 sequence reads: CASSQVGQGNSPLHF. CDR3 coding DNA: TGTGCCAGCAGCCAAGTAGGACAGGGAAATTCACCCCTCCACTTT.